This T cell receptor beta chain was captured by sequencing in a study of T cells in Graves' hyperthyroidism and ophthalmopathy. With 3 bases removed from V and 6 bases from J, the gap between germline ends came to 14 bases. Germline V gives CDR1 SGHTA, CDR2 FQGNSA. There are 14 residues in the CDR3. From RNA transcripts, TCR beta CDR3 regions were amplified. Researchers ran a first-round RT-PCR on the TCR CDR3 using the HTBI primer set. MiXCR, run by TCRdb on the multiplex PCR reads, gives a single entry per CDR3 protein. The data hold roughly 400,000 distinct CDR3 sequences, with approximately 14% observed a single time. The table lists this clonotype with many counts. Cells are PBMCs isolated from roughly 10 ml of fresh blood.

The chain has TRBV7-2 and TRBJ1-2; a possible D gene is TRBD1 (6 bases). Material for sequencing was blood. The receptor comes from a woman between 18 and 29 years old with Graves' hyperthyroidism that later progressed to Graves' ophthalmopathy. This chain's CDR3 is CASSFGSGVHGYTF. In DNA form, the CDR3 reads TGTGCCAGCAGCTTCGGATCAGGGGTCCATGGCTACACCTTC. Full variable domain (rest looked up from reference TRBV7-2 and TRBJ1-2): GAGVSQSPSNKVTEKGKDVELRCDPISGHTALYWYRQSLGQGLEFLIYFQGNSAPDKSGLPSDRFSAERTGGSVSTLTIQRTQQEDSAVYLCASSFGSGVHGYTFGSGTRLTVV.